These 2 T cell receptor beta chains were sequenced from one sample in a study of OX40 agonist ivuxolimab in advanced cancers. Generated by immunoSEQ multiplex PCR, the TCRdb table keeps only in-frame clones and is missing some. The table includes 150,000 to 190,000 clones, 85% to 95% detected once. Sequenced here: CD4+ or CD8+ T cells sorted from blood, sampled in a trial of the OX40 agonist ivuxolimab. These receptor sequences come from an adult with an advanced solid tumor such as melanoma, head and neck, liver or kidney cancer.

The chain couples TRBV11-1 to TRBJ2-5, with 9 bases lining up with TRBD1. The J call may be mistaken, given a closer DNA end match to TRBJ2-7. The CDR3 length is 15 residues. CDR1 and CDR2 (germline): SGHAT, FQDESV (reference sequence). The CDR3 coding sequence is TGTGCCAGCAGCTTATTCGGGACAGGGAGCTACGAGCAGTACTTC. Translated: CASSLFGTGSYEQYF.

The CDR3: CASSSSQGPASGYTF. CDR3 nucleotides: TGTGCCAGCAGCTCCTCACAGGGACCGGCGAGTGGCTACACCTTC. The rearrangement uses TRBV11-3 and TRBJ1-2; perhaps TRBD1 as D (6 bases). This CDR3 has 15 residues. Germline-derived CDR1 and CDR2 are SGHNT and YENEEA. The V and J ends lost 4 bases and 7 bases respectively, with 19 bases between them.